This is a list of T cell receptor beta chains from one sample in a study of T-cell memory formation after mild COVID-19. TCRdb analysed the 5' RACE reads with MiXCR anew, one entry per CDR3 protein. The sample contains around 420,000 distinct CDR3 sequences, 20% to 25% of which appear only once. The sample consisted of PBMCs or a T cell subset sorted from them (not recorded which). The receptor set was obtained from an adult woman who had mild COVID-19 (a few samples of this study predate the infection). Cell type and time point are not known. Both conserved end residues are part of each CDR3. The order of the fields is CDR3 protein, CDR3 DNA, clone size, J gene, V gene, CDR3 length, D gene. D genes are given only for firm matches. Clone size is not always given. Where it is, it says once, few, many or a class for expanded clones.

CDR3: CASSQVPGNSYEQYF; DNA: TGTGCCAGCAGCCAAGTTCCTGGGAACTCCTACGAGCAGTACTTC; size: -; J: TRBJ2-7; V: TRBV3-1; length: 15; D: -
CDR3: CASSLRPNEQFF; DNA: TGTGCCAGCAGTCTCCGTCCCAATGAGCAGTTCTTC; size: -; J: TRBJ2-1; V: TRBV6-2/TRBV6-3; length: 12; D: -
CDR3: CASSPPYGLAEQYF; DNA: TGTGCCAGCTCCCCACCGTACGGACTAGCCGAGCAGTACTTC; size: -; J: TRBJ2-7; V: TRBV18; length: 14; D: TRBD2
CDR3: CASGRHPYEQYF; DNA: TGTGCCAGCGGCCGACATCCCTACGAGCAGTACTTC; size: -; J: TRBJ2-7; V: TRBV2; length: 12; D: -
CDR3: CASSAPWGVNEQFF; DNA: TGTGCCAGCAGCGCCCCCTGGGGCGTCAATGAGCAGTTCTTC; size: few; J: TRBJ2-1; V: TRBV7-2; length: 14; D: -
CDR3: CASSYSSVVAYNSPLHF; DNA: TGTGCCAGCAGTTACTCCTCGGTGGTGGCCTATAATTCACCCCTCCACTTT; size: few; J: TRBJ1-6; V: TRBV6-5; length: 17; D: -
CDR3: CASRRDPLHTDTQYF; DNA: TGTGCCAGCAGAAGGGACCCCCTCCACACAGATACGCAGTATTTT; size: many; J: TRBJ2-3; V: TRBV7-9; length: 15; D: -
CDR3: CASSSQGDTRSQYF; DNA: TGTGCCAGCAGCTCTCAGGGGGACACGAGATCCCAGTACTTC; size: -; J: TRBJ2-5; V: TRBV7-2; length: 14; D: TRBD1
CDR3: CASRETSGYNEQFF; DNA: TGTGCCAGCCGAGAGACTAGCGGCTACAATGAGCAGTTCTTC; size: few; J: TRBJ2-1; V: TRBV12-3/TRBV12-4; length: 14; D: TRBD2
CDR3: CASRPPPAGNEQFF; DNA: TGTGCCAGCAGACCGCCCCCCGCGGGCAATGAGCAGTTCTTC; size: many; J: TRBJ2-1; V: TRBV12-3/TRBV12-4; length: 14; D: -
CDR3: CASSRQGLNYGYTF; DNA: TGTGCCAGCAGCCGACAGGGTTTAAACTATGGCTACACCTTC; size: -; J: TRBJ1-2; V: TRBV5-5; length: 14; D: TRBD1
CDR3: CASSQALGAYGYTF; DNA: TGCGCCAGCAGCCAAGCGTTAGGGGCCTATGGCTACACCTTC; size: -; J: TRBJ1-2; V: TRBV4-1; length: 14; D: -
CDR3: CASSGGLLQETQYF; DNA: TGTGCCAGCAGTGGGGGACTACTTCAAGAGACCCAGTACTTC; size: -; J: TRBJ2-5; V: TRBV6-1; length: 14; D: TRBD2
CDR3: CASSPGTVPYSPLHF; DNA: TGTGCCAGCAGCCCCGGGACAGTTCCTTATTCACCCCTCCACTTT; size: few; J: TRBJ1-6; V: TRBV3-1; length: 15; D: TRBD1
CDR3: CASSLVAGKYNSPLHF; DNA: TGTGCCAGCAGCTTAGTCGCAGGGAAGTATAATTCACCCCTCCACTTT; size: -; J: TRBJ1-6; V: TRBV11-2; length: 16; D: -
CDR3: CASSFGKLDGYTF; DNA: TGTGCCAGCAGCTTCGGCAAGCTCGATGGCTACACCTTC; size: -; J: TRBJ1-2; V: TRBV7-3; length: 13; D: -
CDR3: CASSSGTSTEAFF; DNA: TGTGCCAGCAGCTCTGGGACCAGCACTGAAGCTTTCTTT; size: few; J: TRBJ1-1; V: TRBV5-4; length: 13; D: -
CDR3: CASRRGIGYGYTF; DNA: TGTGCCAGCAGGCGGGGAATAGGGTATGGCTACACCTTC; size: few; J: TRBJ1-2; V: TRBV6-5; length: 13; D: -
CDR3: CASSSRQGATNEKLFF; DNA: TGTGCCAGCAGTTCCAGACAGGGGGCAACTAATGAAAAACTGTTTTTT; size: few; J: TRBJ1-4; V: TRBV12-3/TRBV12-4; length: 16; D: TRBD1
CDR3: CASSERGRGLYEKLFF; DNA: TGTGCCAGCAGTGAAAGAGGGAGGGGGCTGTATGAAAAACTGTTTTTT; size: -; J: TRBJ1-4; V: TRBV25-1; length: 16; D: TRBD1
CDR3: CATRGFGEGYTF; DNA: TGTGCCACGAGGGGCTTCGGGGAAGGCTACACCTTC; size: once; J: TRBJ1-2; V: TRBV24-1; length: 12; D: -
CDR3: CASSQGGGAEAFF; DNA: TGCGCCAGCAGCCAGGGGGGAGGCGCTGAAGCTTTCTTT; size: -; J: TRBJ1-1; V: TRBV5-1; length: 13; D: TRBD1
CDR3: CASSELGLADTQYF; DNA: TGCGCCAGCAGCGAGCTCGGGCTAGCAGATACGCAGTATTTT; size: -; J: TRBJ2-3; V: TRBV5-1; length: 14; D: -
CDR3: CASSLGIGTETQYF; DNA: TGTGCCAGCAGCTTAGGTATAGGGACAGAGACCCAGTACTTC; size: -; J: TRBJ2-5; V: TRBV7-9; length: 14; D: -
CDR3: CSARDNRVNTEAFF; DNA: TGCAGTGCTAGAGATAACAGGGTGAACACTGAAGCTTTCTTT; size: -; J: TRBJ1-1; V: TRBV20-1; length: 14; D: -
CDR3: CASSYTRQVSPDEQYF; DNA: TGTGCCAGCTCGTATACCCGACAGGTTTCGCCGGACGAGCAGTACTTC; size: -; J: TRBJ2-7; V: TRBV18; length: 16; D: -
CDR3: CASSSLSHTEAFF; DNA: TGTGCCAGCAGTTCCCTATCACATACTGAAGCTTTCTTT; size: few; J: TRBJ1-1; V: TRBV6-5; length: 13; D: -
CDR3: CASSPWTGMNSGNTIYF; DNA: TGCGCCAGCAGCCCGTGGACAGGGATGAACTCTGGAAACACCATATATTTT; size: few; J: TRBJ1-3; V: TRBV5-1; length: 17; D: TRBD1
CDR3: CASSPGGVGDTQYF; DNA: TGCGCCAGCAGCCCGGGTGGTGTAGGAGATACGCAGTATTTT; size: many; J: TRBJ2-3; V: TRBV5-1; length: 14; D: -
CDR3: CASSQNGGGWETQYF; DNA: TGCGCCAGCAGCCAAAATGGCGGGGGTTGGGAGACCCAGTACTTC; size: few; J: TRBJ2-5; V: TRBV4-1; length: 15; D: TRBD2
CDR3: CASSQDLRGAARYTGELFF; DNA: TGCGCCAGCAGCCAAGATCTTAGGGGGGCGGCGAGATACACCGGGGAGCTGTTTTTT; size: -; J: TRBJ2-2; V: TRBV4-3; length: 19; D: -
CDR3: CSVLRGDDTQYF; DNA: TGCAGCGTACTTCGGGGGGACGATACGCAGTATTTT; size: few; J: TRBJ2-3; V: TRBV29-1; length: 12; D: TRBD2
CDR3: CAISTLQQETQYF; DNA: TGTGCCATCAGCACGTTACAGCAAGAGACCCAGTACTTC; size: -; J: TRBJ2-5; V: TRBV10-3; length: 13; D: -